The TCR beta chain under discussion was sequenced for a study of regulatory T cells in long-lasting Graves disease (dated by TCRdb to the early 2020s). Study-wide context: Patients with newly diagnosed Graves' disease had been on antithyroid drugs for under 3 months. The study took place in China and was registered as a clinical trial. A total of 35 or so samples were covered by TCR sequencing, comprising approximately 13 persistent and about 20 newly diagnosed Graves' disease patients. This study used TCR sequencing and RNA sequencing of peripheral blood to compare persistent Graves' disease patients against newly diagnosed Graves' disease patients.

Library preparation was by multiplex PCR. The instrument was an Illumina HiSeq 4000. CDR3 regions were amplified by Arm-PCR with iRepertoire HTBI primers to construct TCR beta libraries. Before sequencing, the PCR products underwent gel purification. The authors processed their data as follows. Gene usage analysis of CDR3 amino acid clonotypes used the 60 to 80 TRBV and fewer than 15 TRBJ segments found across samples. COPE and FqMerger were used to merge filtered high-quality paired reads into contigs. BLAST was used to align contigs to IMGT TRBV, TRBD and TRBJ reference genes, with CDR3 defined following IMGT. Highly expanded clones were defined as clonotypes with a frequency above 0.1%. Repertoire diversity was measured by Shannon entropy, and V-J evenness by the Gini coefficient. A clonotype was considered public if more than one individual shared it. TCRdb took the public reads, trimmed them with fastp at Q25, ran MiXCR for clone calling and kept in-frame beta chains. Under each unique CDR3 protein, matching rows form one entry showing the most common genes and DNA. None of the V and J calls come from the authors' own analysis; TCRdb made them. This sample holds fewer than 550,000 distinct CDR3 sequences; about 16% were observed only once. The ten largest clones represent approximately 25% of the sample.

The CDR3 covers 16 residues, taking in both the cysteine and the phenylalanine. Only the CDR3 portion is preserved as DNA: 48 bases, with reading frame beginning at the first base. CDR1 and CDR2, looked up from the germline V gene, are KGHSH and LQKENI. The junction carries 17 bases between V and J, which are trimmed by 5 bases and 6 bases respectively. Broader findings and caveats from the paper: Peripheral blood alone was examined, since thyroid tissue, which constituted the primary lesion, could not be accessed. Sequencing and analysis were restricted to the TCR beta chain. Persistent disease showed preferential use of TRBV28, TRBJ1-2 and TRBJ2-5, whereas newly diagnosed disease favored TRBV20-1 and TRBJ2-1. A larger number of public clonotypes was shared among persistent patients (under 3,000) than among newly diagnosed patients (approximately 1,000). Compared with newly diagnosed patients, persistent Graves' disease patients had lower TCR Shannon entropy and fewer highly expanded clones, which suggests clonal expansion. As a limitation, the authors acknowledged that the small sample size may reduce accuracy.

With respect to this clonotype: Its antigen remains unidentified. No base quality values were provided; no much bigger clone lies one nucleotide off.

The sample's time point, from its label and the paper: newly diagnosed GD, antithyroid drugs for less than 3 months. For both TCR sequencing and RNA sequencing, RNA was extracted from PBMCs in TRIzol. Graves' disease was diagnosed according to American Thyroid Association guidelines. Patients for the study were recruited at an endocrinology department in Xi'an, China. Each patient gave about 9.1 milliliters of peripheral blood, collected in an EDTA anticoagulant tube. PBMCs were isolated by Ficoll Paque Plus density gradient separation without further T cell sorting. An Agilent 2100 Bioanalyzer and agarose gel were used to check RNA quality, while a NanoDrop 2000 measured RNA concentration. These records were also assigned to another study, of T cells in Graves' hyperthyroidism and ophthalmopathy. As the second publication notes: Stable Graves' hyperthyroidism was defined as the absence of progression to ophthalmopathy over 18 months of follow-up. Hyperthyroidism patients were newly diagnosed, with disease duration under 2 months, and aged 18 to 65 years. Exclusion was applied to patients with uncontrolled infections, other autoimmune diseases, pregnancy or lactation. Diagnoses relied on clinical symptoms, serum thyroxine and TRAb, thyroid ultrasound and orbital computed tomography. The first round of RT-PCR for the TCR CDR3 was performed with the HTBI primer set and the Qiagen OneStep RT-PCR kit. Most expanded thyroid clonotypes (frequency above 0.001) were also found in blood, which suggests that blood repertoires may mirror thyroid immune responses. Ophthalmopathy was separated from stable hyperthyroidism by a 13 V-J signature model, with approximately 89% sensitivity and 81% to 83% specificity obtained in cross-validation and 80%/75% obtained in testing. In validation, the model predicted progression to ophthalmopathy with 60% to 71% sensitivity and about 72% specificity, a median of 6.5 months before onset. A discovery cohort of about 100 patients, 43 with Graves' ophthalmopathy and 55 to 60 with stable Graves' hyperthyroidism, was used to find distinguishing TCR V-J signatures. Prospective prediction of ophthalmopathy was tested in an independent validation cohort of 18 to 20 hyperthyroidism patients and 17 patients who later progressed to ophthalmopathy. The 75 to 100 discovery patients were randomly split 7:3 into training and test sets. In about six Graves' hyperthyroidism patients, the study also compared T-cell repertoires from thyroid tissue with T-cell repertoires from blood. Following sampling, methimazole starting at 30 mg daily was given to hyperthyroidism patients, and high-dose intravenous methylprednisolone was given to ophthalmopathy patients. A second multiplex PCR round built the libraries, followed by size selection and purification. The libraries were sequenced on an Illumina HiSeq2000 using paired-end 100 bp reads. Raw data were processed with SOAPnuke, discarding reads with adapters, uncalled bases, mean Phred below 15, or no exact constant-primer or identifier match. COPE v1.2.5 was used to merge high-quality paired reads, and clonotypes were defined as unique nucleotide sequences. Clonotypes were aligned to IMGT TRBV, TRBD and TRBJ reference segments using MiTCR v1.1. Only V-J combinations with frequency above 0.0001, covering 99% to 99.2% of repertoires, were analysed. A TCS score was defined as the ratio between F50 (clonal expansion) and ExV (chaos), using BLOSUM62-based TCRdist between CDR3 peptides within each V-J. Welch's t-statistics and random forest reduced several hundred V-J features to 13, which were used in a naive Bayes classifier (R e1071). No statistical method was used to fix the sample size in advance, and group allocation was not hidden from the investigators. The paper describes TCR Vbeta CDR3 sequencing of fewer than 150 peripheral blood samples, made up of about 41 ophthalmopathy patients, around 78 hyperthyroidism patients and some 17 progressor patients.

Here the sequenced sample was peripheral blood mononuclear cells (PBMCs), taken at new diagnosis, from a patient treated with antithyroid drugs. The V and J segments used are TRBV18 and TRBJ1-6; the D gene is perhaps TRBD1, on 5 matching bases. This clonotype originated in a woman aged 35-60 years with Graves disease. Donor details come from another sample of the same person, matched by shared clones. CDR3 region: CASSTAPGRSNSPLHF. The DNA sequence is TGTGCCAGCTCAACTGCCCCGGGACGGAGTAATTCACCCCTCCACTTT.